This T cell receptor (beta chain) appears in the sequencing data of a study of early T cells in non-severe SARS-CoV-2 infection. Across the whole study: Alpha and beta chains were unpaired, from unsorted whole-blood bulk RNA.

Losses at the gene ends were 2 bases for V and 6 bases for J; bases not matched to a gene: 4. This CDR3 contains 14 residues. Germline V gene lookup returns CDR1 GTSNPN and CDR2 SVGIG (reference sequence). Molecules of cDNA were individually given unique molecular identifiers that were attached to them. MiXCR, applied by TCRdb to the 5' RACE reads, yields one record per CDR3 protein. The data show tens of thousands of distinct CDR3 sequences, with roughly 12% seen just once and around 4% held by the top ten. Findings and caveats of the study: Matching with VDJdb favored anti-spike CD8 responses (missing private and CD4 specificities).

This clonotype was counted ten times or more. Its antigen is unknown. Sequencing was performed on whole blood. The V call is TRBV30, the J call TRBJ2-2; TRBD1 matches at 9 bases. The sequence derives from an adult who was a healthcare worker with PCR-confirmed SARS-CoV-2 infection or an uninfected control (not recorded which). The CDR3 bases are TGTGCCTGGAGTCTACAGGGGGCCTCCGGGGAGCTGTTTTTT. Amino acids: CAWSLQGASGELFF.